Below, 6 T cell receptor beta chains from the same sample are listed, as sequenced in a study of cytomegalovirus exposure and HLA in healthy donors. A multiplex PCR was run with 60 Vbeta primers and 13 Jbeta primers. Data came from immunoSEQ multiplex PCR; TCRdb stores just in-frame clones and leaves some out. This table holds 150,000 or so clones, approximately 86% found once. The sample comprised PBMCs. The origin of the receptors is a woman between 18 and 29 years old in good health and CMV-seronegative.

The rearrangement links TRBV5-1 to TRBJ2-1; 7 bases match TRBD2. Germline-derived CDR1 and CDR2 are SGHRS and YFSETQ. This CDR3 comprises 15 residues. V shed 0 bases and J 8 bases; nucleotides not matched to a gene: 8. CDR3 nucleotides: TGCGCCAGCAGCTTGGAAGGGACTACTGGGGATGAGCAGTTCTTC. Its protein product is CASSLEGTTGDEQFF.

This chain uses TRBV10-1 with TRBJ2-2, with TRBD1 matching 7 bases. Unmatched junction bases numbered 1, after V lost 3 bases and J lost 0 bases. This CDR3 has 15 residues. Germline V lookup: CDR1 WNHNN, CDR2 SYGVQD (reference sequence). Here the CDR3 reads CASSEGTANTGELFF. CDR3 in DNA: TGCGCCAGCAGTGAAGGGACAGCGAACACCGGGGAGCTGTTTTTT.

The rearrangement joins TRBV6-1 to TRBJ2-5; TRBD2 matches 13 bases. Germline CDR1 MNHNS, CDR2 SASEGT. Trimming at V came to 3 bases and at J to 1 base, leaving 8 bases not matched to a gene. The CDR3 covers 18 residues. The CDR3 DNA reads TGTGCCAGCAGTGACCTTGGGACTAGCGGGGACACCCAAGAGACCCAGTACTTC. Translated, it gives CASSDLGTSGDTQETQYF.

This sequence joins TRBV7-5 and TRBJ1-1; the listed D gene, TRBD1, was not tested against the DNA. TRBV7-5 is termed a pseudogene. The CDR3 runs to 13 residues. CDR3 DNA sequence: TGTGCCAGAAGCCCCCGGGCGGCACAGGTTGCTTTCTTT. It is translated as CARSPRAAQVAFF.

V is TRBV10-3 and J is TRBJ2-3; TRBD1 might be the D (6 bases). The CDR3 totals 17 residues. The germline CDR1 and CDR2 sequences are ENHRY and SYGVKD. V was shortened by 7 bases and J by 2 bases, with 22 bases between the two germline ends. For the CDR3, the DNA is TGTGCCATCAAGAGATCCGGAGGACAGTTCGACACAGATACGCAGTATTTT. It specifies CAIKRSGGQFDTDTQYF.

The chain links TRBV30 to TRBJ1-2, with D perhaps TRBD1 (5 bases). In germline, CDR1 is GTSNPN, CDR2 SVGIG (reference sequence). Deletions cut 2 bases from V and 8 bases from J, with 12 bases between. CDR3 length equals 12 residues. The CDR3 nucleotides read TGTGCCTGGAGTAGGGCAGGGCAAGGCTACACCTTC. It is translated as CAWSRAGQGYTF.